The rows below give T cell receptor beta chains drawn from one sample of a study of cytomegalovirus exposure and HLA in healthy donors. The data were produced by immunoSEQ multiplex PCR, yet TCRdb's version contains in-frame clones alone and is incomplete. The table includes about 35,000 clones, roughly nine tenths detected once. The sequenced sample was PBMCs. All receptors come from a young woman in good health and CMV-seronegative. CDR3s include the opening cysteine and the closing phenylalanine or tryptophan. Fields, in order: J gene, clone size, V gene, D gene, CDR3 DNA, CDR3 protein. D genes are given only for firm matches. Only part of the rows carry a size: once, few, many, or a class if the clone is expanded.

>TRBJ2-7|NA|TRBV5-1|NA
TGCGCCAGCAGGTTGGTAGTAGAGTCCTACGAGCAGTACTTC
CASRLVVESYEQYF
>TRBJ1-2|NA|TRBV27|TRBD1
TGTGCCAGCAGTGAGGCCGGGACAGGGCATCACTATGGCTACACCTTC
CASSEAGTGHHYGYTF
>TRBJ2-1|NA|TRBV12-5|TRBD1
TGTGCTAGTAGAGACCCGGGACAGGGCGCTCCGGAGCAGTTCTTC
CASRDPGQGAPEQFF
>TRBJ2-2|NA|TRBV10-3|TRBD1
TGTGCCATCAGTGCAGGGACAGGGTCCTCCACCGGGGAGCTGTTTTTT
CAISAGTGSSTGELFF
>TRBJ1-1|NA|TRBV4-3|TRBD1
TGCGCCAGCAGCCAAGTTTCGGACAGGGATATCGAAGCTTTCTTT
CASSQVSDRDIEAFF
>TRBJ2-5|NA|TRBV10-2|TRBD2
TGCGCCAGCAAAAACGGGAGGGCCGCAGAGACCCAGTACTTC
CASKNGRAAETQYF
>TRBJ2-2|NA|TRBV27|TRBD2
TGTGCCAGCAGTCCCCTGACTAGCACCCATGGTGGGGAGCTGTTTTTT
CASSPLTSTHGGELFF
>TRBJ2-5|NA|TRBV5-1|TRBD1
TGCGCCAGCAGCCAGCAGGGACAGGGGGGTGCGGAGACCCAGTACTTC
CASSQQGQGGAETQYF
>TRBJ1-5|NA|TRBV28|NA
TGTGCCAGCAACTTCAGAGTGCGGGAGAGCAATCAGCCCCAGCATTTT
CASNFRVRESNQPQHF
>TRBJ2-1|NA|TRBV7-9|NA
TGTGCCAGCAGCGCAAACAGGGCTGAGCAGTTCTTC
CASSANRAEQFF
>TRBJ2-3|once|TRBV5-1|TRBD2
TGCGCCAGCAGCTTGGACGGGGGAGGGGGCACAGATACGCAGTATTTT
CASSLDGGGGTDTQYF
>TRBJ2-2|NA|TRBV11-2|NA
TGTGCCAGCAGCTTAGTTCCAGCGAACACCGGGGAGCTGTTTTTT
CASSLVPANTGELFF
>TRBJ1-2|NA|TRBV11-2|NA
TGTGCCAGCAGCTTAGATCGTCCAGGGTTAGGGGGCTACACCTTC
CASSLDRPGLGGYTF
>TRBJ2-3|NA|TRBV7-9|NA
TGTGCCAGCAACCCCGGGCAGGGGAAAGGAGATACGCAGTATTTT
CASNPGQGKGDTQYF
>TRBJ1-1|once|TRBV2|NA
TGTGCCAGCAGGGAGGGGCAAGGCTTGAACACTGAAGCTTTCTTT
CASREGQGLNTEAFF
>TRBJ2-2|NA|TRBV10-3|NA
TGTGCCATCAGTGATCGGGTGGGGGCGAACGGGGAGCTGTTTTTT
CAISDRVGANGELFF
>TRBJ2-1|NA|TRBV15|NA
TGTGCCACCAGCAGAGTGGCGGGCTCCTACAATGAGCAGTTCTTC
CATSRVAGSYNEQFF
>TRBJ1-4|NA|TRBV5-1|NA
TGCGCCAGCAGCTTGGGCCAGGGCACTAATGAAAAACTGTTTTTT
CASSLGQGTNEKLFF
>TRBJ2-3|NA|TRBV7-3|TRBD1
TGTGCCAGCAGCTTGGGACAGGGGATAGATACGCAGTATTTT
CASSLGQGIDTQYF
>TRBJ2-3|NA|TRBV18|NA
TGTGCCAGCTCACCCTCCACGGCCAGGGATACGCAGTATTTT
CASSPSTARDTQYF
>TRBJ2-2|NA|TRBV7-2|TRBD2
TGTGCCAGCAGTCCAAGCGGGGGCGTAAAGCTGTTTTTT
CASSPSGGVKLFF
>TRBJ1-2|NA|TRBV25-1|TRBD1
TGTGCCAGCAGTGGGGACAGGGAGGACTATGGCTACACCTTC
CASSGDREDYGYTF
>TRBJ2-7|NA|TRBV27|TRBD2
TGTGCCAGCAGTTTATCGCGATCCGGGACTAGCTCCTACGAGCAGTACTTC
CASSLSRSGTSSYEQYF
>TRBJ1-6|NA|TRBV19|TRBD1
TGTGCCAGTAGAGGACAGGATAGCTCCTATAATTCACCCCTCCACTTT
CASRGQDSSYNSPLHF
>TRBJ2-3|once|TRBV5-6|NA
TGTGCCAGCAGCCCGGACTTCACAGATACGCAGTATTTT
CASSPDFTDTQYF
>TRBJ1-1|NA|TRBV5-5|TRBD1
TGTGCCAGCAGCTTGGCAGGGGGCGTAGACACTGAAGCTTTCTTT
CASSLAGGVDTEAFF
>TRBJ1-4|once|TRBV7-6|NA
TGTGCCAGCAGCTCGGACTTTCTGGGGGAAAAACTGTTTTTT
CASSSDFLGEKLFF
>TRBJ1-1|once|TRBV18|TRBD1
TGTGCCAGCTCACCCCGGACAGGGAGGGCGAACACTGAAGCTTTCTTT
CASSPRTGRANTEAFF
>TRBJ2-7|NA|TRBV10-3|TRBD2
TGTGCCATCAGTGAGTCGATTAGCGGGAGGGCGCCGTACTTC
CAISESISGRAPYF
>TRBJ1-6|NA|TRBV4-1|TRBD1
TGCGCCAGCAGCTATGGACAGGGGGGAAATTCACCCCTCCACTTT
CASSYGQGGNSPLHF
>TRBJ2-7|NA|TRBV7-2|TRBD1
TGTGCCAGCAGCCTTCGGACAGGGTTTCTCAACGAGCAGTACTTC
CASSLRTGFLNEQYF
>TRBJ2-3|NA|TRBV28|NA
TGTGCCAGCAGTGCCCCCGGTGGGGGGATTAGAACAGATACGCAGTATTTT
CASSAPGGGIRTDTQYF
>TRBJ2-4|NA|TRBV6-1|TRBD1
TGTGCCAGCAGTGGCCTGGGACAGGGGTTGGCCAAAAACATTCAGTACTTC
CASSGLGQGLAKNIQYF
>TRBJ2-3|NA|TRBV27|TRBD2
TGTGCCAGCAGTTTTAATAGCGGGGTGGGCACAGATACGCAGTATTTT
CASSFNSGVGTDTQYF
>TRBJ2-3|NA|TRBV19|NA
TGTGCCAGTACCAATGCCGGAGACAGCGTTTTAGATACGCAGTATTTT
CASTNAGDSVLDTQYF
>TRBJ1-3|NA|TRBV19|TRBD1
TGTGCCAGTAGTCTCAGGGGGCCGGCTGGAAACACCATATATTTT
CASSLRGPAGNTIYF
>TRBJ2-1|once|TRBV5-1|TRBD2
TGCGCCAGCAGCCCCGAGCGGGAGAATGAGCAGTTCTTC
CASSPERENEQFF
>TRBJ1-4|NA|TRBV19|NA
TGTGCCAGTACCGCGACAAAGAATGAAAAACTGTTTTTT
CASTATKNEKLFF